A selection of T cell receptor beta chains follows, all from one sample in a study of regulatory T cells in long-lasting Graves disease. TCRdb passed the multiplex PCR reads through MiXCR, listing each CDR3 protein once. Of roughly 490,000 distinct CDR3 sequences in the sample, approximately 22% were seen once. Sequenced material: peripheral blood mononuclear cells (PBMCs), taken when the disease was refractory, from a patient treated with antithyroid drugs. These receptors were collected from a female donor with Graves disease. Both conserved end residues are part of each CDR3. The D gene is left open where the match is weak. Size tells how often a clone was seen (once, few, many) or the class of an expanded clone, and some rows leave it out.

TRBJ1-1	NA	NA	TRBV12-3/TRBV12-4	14	CASSSTGWRTEAFF	TGTGCCAGCAGCTCAACAGGGTGGAGGACTGAAGCTTTCTTT
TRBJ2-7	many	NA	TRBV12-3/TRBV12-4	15	CASSLLDGKSYEQYF	TGTGCCAGCAGTTTACTCGACGGGAAGTCCTACGAGCAGTACTTC
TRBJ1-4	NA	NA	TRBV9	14	CASSKAAHNEKLFF	TGTGCCAGCAGTAAGGCAGCCCATAATGAAAAACTGTTTTTT
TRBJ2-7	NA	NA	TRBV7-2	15	CASSLVFGGAYEQYF	TGTGCCAGCAGCTTAGTTTTCGGGGGAGCCTACGAGCAGTACTTC
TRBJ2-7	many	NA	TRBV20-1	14	CSARDHAGPYEQYF	TGCAGTGCTAGAGATCACGCAGGGCCCTACGAGCAGTACTTC
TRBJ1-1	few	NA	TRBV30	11	CAWRFDSEAFF	TGTGCCTGGAGGTTCGATAGTGAAGCTTTCTTT
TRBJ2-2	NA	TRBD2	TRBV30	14	CAWSAGGWTGELFF	TGTGCCTGGAGTGCGGGAGGGTGGACCGGGGAGCTGTTTTTT
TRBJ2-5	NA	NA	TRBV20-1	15	CSAGSFFEYQETQYF	TGCAGTGCTGGTTCGTTTTTTGAGTACCAAGAGACCCAGTACTTC
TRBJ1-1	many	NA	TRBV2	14	CASKRSRGNTEAFF	TGTGCCAGCAAGAGAAGCCGGGGCAACACTGAAGCTTTCTTT
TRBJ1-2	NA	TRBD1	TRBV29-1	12	CNGGDRDVGYTF	TGCAACGGGGGGGACAGGGACGTCGGCTACACCTTC
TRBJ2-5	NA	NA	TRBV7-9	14	CASSPQGNQETQYF	TGTGCCAGCAGCCCCCAGGGGAACCAAGAGACCCAGTACTTC
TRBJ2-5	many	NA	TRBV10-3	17	CAISDPGATGGGETQYF	TGTGCCATCAGTGACCCCGGGGCTACCGGCGGTGGGGAGACCCAGTACTTC
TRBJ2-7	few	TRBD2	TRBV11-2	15	CASSLVTSGLHEQYF	TGTGCCAGCAGCTTAGTAACTAGCGGGCTCCACGAGCAGTACTTC
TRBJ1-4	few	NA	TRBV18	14	CASSPVPTNEKLFF	TGTGCCAGCTCACCAGTCCCAACTAATGAAAAACTGTTTTTT
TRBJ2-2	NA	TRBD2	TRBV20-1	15	CSAPGTSGSAGELFF	TGCAGTGCGCCCGGGACTAGCGGGAGTGCCGGGGAGCTGTTTTTT
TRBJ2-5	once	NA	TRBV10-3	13	CAISNGTEETQYF	TGTGCCATCAGTAATGGGACGGAAGAGACCCAGTACTTC
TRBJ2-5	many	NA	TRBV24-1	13	CATSLGHQETQYF	TGTGCCACCAGTCTGGGACATCAAGAGACCCAGTACTTC
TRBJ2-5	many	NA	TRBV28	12	CASGTTQETQYF	TGTGCCAGCGGGACGACCCAAGAGACCCAGTACTTC
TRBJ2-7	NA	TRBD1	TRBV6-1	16	CASRIEPGQGPYEQYF	TGTGCCAGCAGAATCGAGCCGGGACAGGGACCCTACGAGCAGTACTTC
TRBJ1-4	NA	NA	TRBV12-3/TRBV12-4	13	CASSLQFNEKLVF	TGTGCCAGCAGCTTACAGTTTAATGAAAAACTGGTTTTT
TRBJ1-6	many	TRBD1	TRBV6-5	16	CASSYSTTGLDSPLHF	TGTGCCAGCAGTTACTCGACGACAGGGCTGGATTCACCCCTCCACTTT
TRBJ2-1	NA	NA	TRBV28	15	CASSRDGAPYNEQFF	TGTGCCAGCAGTCGAGACGGGGCCCCCTACAATGAGCAGTTCTTC
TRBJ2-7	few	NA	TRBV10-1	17	CASSTRRPGHYGPGEYF	TGCGCCAGCAGTACAAGGCGACCGGGACACTACGGTCCCGGTGAGTACTTC
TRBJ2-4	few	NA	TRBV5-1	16	CASSLVGWGAKNIQYF	TGCGCCAGCAGCTTGGTCGGGTGGGGAGCCAAAAACATTCAGTACTTC
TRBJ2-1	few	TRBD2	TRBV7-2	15	CASSWTSGSHNEQFF	TGTGCCAGCAGCTGGACTAGCGGGAGTCACAATGAGCAGTTCTTC
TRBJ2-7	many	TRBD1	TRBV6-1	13	CASRMGQNYEQYF	TGTGCCAGCAGAATGGGACAGAACTACGAGCAGTACTTC
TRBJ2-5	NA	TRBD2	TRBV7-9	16	CASSLGPSGFQETQYF	TGTGCCAGCAGCTTGGGTCCTAGCGGGTTCCAAGAGACCCAGTACTTC
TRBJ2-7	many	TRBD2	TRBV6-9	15	CASSSPTSGSWEQYF	TGTGCCAGCAGTTCCCCAACTAGCGGGAGCTGGGAGCAGTACTTC
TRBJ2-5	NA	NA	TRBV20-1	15	CSATLGGAVEETQYF	TGCAGTGCTACCCTCGGGGGCGCGGTGGAAGAGACCCAGTACTTC
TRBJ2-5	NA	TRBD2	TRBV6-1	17	CASSLPPAGGIQETQYF	TGTGCCAGCAGCCTCCCTCCTGCGGGGGGGATCCAAGAGACCCAGTACTTC
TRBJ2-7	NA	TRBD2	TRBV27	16	CASRERAGGPFYEQYF	TGTGCCAGCAGAGAACGGGCGGGAGGGCCATTCTACGAGCAGTACTTC
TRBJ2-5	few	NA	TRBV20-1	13	CSASFVAGETQYF	TGCAGTGCTAGTTTCGTGGCAGGGGAGACCCAGTACTTC
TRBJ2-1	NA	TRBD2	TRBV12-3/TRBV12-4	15	CASNPGGGAGAEQFF	TGTGCCAGCAACCCGGGCGGCGGGGCGGGAGCTGAGCAGTTCTTC
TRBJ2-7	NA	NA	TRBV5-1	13	CASSLEPPGEQYF	TGCGCCAGCAGCTTGGAGCCCCCGGGCGAGCAGTACTTC
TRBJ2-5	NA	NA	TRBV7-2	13	CANSLVGRETQYF	TGTGCCAACAGCTTAGTGGGGCGAGAGACCCAGTACTTC
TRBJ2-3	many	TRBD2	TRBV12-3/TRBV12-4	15	CASRTSGSGADTQYF	TGTGCCAGTCGTACTAGCGGGTCCGGCGCAGATACGCAGTATTTT
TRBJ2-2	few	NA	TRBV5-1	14	CASSEVWSTGELFF	TGCGCCAGCAGCGAGGTTTGGTCCACCGGGGAGCTGTTTTTT
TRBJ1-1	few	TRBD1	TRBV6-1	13	CASNKDRVTEAFF	TGTGCCAGCAACAAGGACAGGGTCACTGAAGCTTTCTTT
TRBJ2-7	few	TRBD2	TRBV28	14	CASSFPGGAYEQYF	TGTGCCAGCAGTTTTCCCGGGGGGGCCTACGAGCAGTACTTC
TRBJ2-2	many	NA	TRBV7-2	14	CASSSYGLTGELFF	TGTGCCAGCAGCTCATATGGGCTCACCGGGGAGCTGTTTTTT
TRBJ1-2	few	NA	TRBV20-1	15	CSARDTAAGHRGYTF	TGCAGTGCTAGAGATACGGCGGCGGGGCACAGGGGCTACACCTTC
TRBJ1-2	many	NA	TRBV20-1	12	CSAPGARNGYTF	TGCAGTGCTCCGGGGGCAAGGAATGGCTACACCTTC
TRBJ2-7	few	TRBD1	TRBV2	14	CASSARQGGDEQYF	TGTGCCAGCAGTGCGCGACAGGGTGGCGACGAGCAGTACTTC
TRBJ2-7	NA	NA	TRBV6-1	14	CASVGGGFSYEQYF	TGTGCCAGCGTGGGTGGGGGCTTCTCCTACGAGCAGTACTTC
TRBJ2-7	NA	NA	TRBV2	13	CVSSRDHGDEQYF	TGTGTCAGCAGCCGGGACCATGGGGACGAGCAGTACTTC
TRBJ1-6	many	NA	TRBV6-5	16	CASSYSGIFENSPLHF	TGTGCCAGCAGTTACTCGGGGATTTTTGAAAATTCACCCCTCCACTTT
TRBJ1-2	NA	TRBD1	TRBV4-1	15	CASSQARDRGDGYTF	TGCGCCAGCAGCCAGGCCCGGGACAGGGGCGATGGCTACACCTTC